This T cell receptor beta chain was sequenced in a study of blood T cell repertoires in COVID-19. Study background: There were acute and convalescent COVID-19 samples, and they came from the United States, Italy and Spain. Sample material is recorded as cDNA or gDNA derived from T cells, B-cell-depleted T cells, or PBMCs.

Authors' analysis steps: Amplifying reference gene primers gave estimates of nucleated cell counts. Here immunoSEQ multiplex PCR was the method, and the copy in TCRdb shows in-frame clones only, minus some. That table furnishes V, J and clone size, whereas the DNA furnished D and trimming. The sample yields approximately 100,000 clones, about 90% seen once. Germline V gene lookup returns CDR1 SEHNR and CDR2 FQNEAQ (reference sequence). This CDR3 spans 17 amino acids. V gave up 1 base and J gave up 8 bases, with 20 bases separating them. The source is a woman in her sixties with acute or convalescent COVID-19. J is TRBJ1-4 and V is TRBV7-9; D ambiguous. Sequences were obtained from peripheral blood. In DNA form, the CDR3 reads TGTGCCAGCAGCTTAGATGGTTCATTCTCCGGTCGGGAAAAACTGTTTTTT. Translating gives CASSLDGSFSGREKLFF.